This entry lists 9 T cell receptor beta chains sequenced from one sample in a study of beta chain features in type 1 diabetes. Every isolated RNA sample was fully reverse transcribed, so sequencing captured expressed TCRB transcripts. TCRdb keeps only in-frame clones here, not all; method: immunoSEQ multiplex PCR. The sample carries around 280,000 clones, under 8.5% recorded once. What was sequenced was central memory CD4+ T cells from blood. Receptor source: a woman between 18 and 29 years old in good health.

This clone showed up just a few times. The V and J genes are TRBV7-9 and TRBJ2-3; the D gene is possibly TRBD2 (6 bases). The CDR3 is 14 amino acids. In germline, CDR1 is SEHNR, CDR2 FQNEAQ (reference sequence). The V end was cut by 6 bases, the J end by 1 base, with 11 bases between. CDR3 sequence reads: CASSPRRGTDTQYF. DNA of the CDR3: TGTGCCAGCAGTCCGAGGAGGGGCACAGATACGCAGTATTTT.

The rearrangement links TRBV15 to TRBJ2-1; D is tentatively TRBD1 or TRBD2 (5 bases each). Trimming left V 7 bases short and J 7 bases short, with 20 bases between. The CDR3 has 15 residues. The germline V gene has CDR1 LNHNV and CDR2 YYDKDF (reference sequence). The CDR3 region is CATTRWGQTRNEQFF. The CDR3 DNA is TGTGCCACCACCAGGTGGGGCCAAACTAGGAATGAGCAGTTCTTC.

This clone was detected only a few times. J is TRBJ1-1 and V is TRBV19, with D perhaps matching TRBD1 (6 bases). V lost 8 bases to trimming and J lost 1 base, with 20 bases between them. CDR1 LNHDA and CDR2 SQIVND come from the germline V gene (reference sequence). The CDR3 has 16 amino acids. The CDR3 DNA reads TGTGCCAGTCGGGGCCACATCCAGGGGACGAACACTGAAGCTTTCTTT. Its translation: CASRGHIQGTNTEAFF.

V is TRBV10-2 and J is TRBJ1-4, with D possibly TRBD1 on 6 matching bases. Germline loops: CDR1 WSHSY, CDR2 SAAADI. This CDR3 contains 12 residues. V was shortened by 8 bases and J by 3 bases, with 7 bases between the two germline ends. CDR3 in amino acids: CASGQSNEKLFF. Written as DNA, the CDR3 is TGCGCCAGCGGACAGTCTAATGAAAAACTGTTTTTT.

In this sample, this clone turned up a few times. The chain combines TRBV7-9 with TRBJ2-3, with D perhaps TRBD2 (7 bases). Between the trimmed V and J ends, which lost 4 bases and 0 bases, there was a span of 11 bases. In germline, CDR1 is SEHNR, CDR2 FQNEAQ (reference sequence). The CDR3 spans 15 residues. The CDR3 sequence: CASSSKGGSTDTQYF. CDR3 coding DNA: TGTGCCAGCAGCTCGAAGGGGGGGAGCACAGATACGCAGTATTTT.

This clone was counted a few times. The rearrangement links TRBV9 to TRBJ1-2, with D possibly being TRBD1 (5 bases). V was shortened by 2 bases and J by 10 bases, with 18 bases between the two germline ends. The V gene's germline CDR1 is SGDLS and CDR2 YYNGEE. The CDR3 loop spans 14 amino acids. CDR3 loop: CASSVDSGTSHYTF. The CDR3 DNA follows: TGTGCCAGCAGCGTCGACAGCGGAACATCCCACTACACCTTC.

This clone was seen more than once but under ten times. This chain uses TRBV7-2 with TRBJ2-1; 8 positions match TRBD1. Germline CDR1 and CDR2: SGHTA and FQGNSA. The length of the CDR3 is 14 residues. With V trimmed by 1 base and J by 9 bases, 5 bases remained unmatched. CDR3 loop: CASSLEQGVGEQFF. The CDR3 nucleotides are TGTGCCAGCAGCTTAGAACAGGGGGTAGGTGAGCAGTTCTTC.

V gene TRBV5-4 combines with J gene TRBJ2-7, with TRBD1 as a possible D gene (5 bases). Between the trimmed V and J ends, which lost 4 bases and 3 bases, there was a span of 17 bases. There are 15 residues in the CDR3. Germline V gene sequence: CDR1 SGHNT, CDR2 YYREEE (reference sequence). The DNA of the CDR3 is TGTGCCAGCAGCCCCTTACAGGCCCCGGGCTACGAGCAGTACTTC. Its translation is CASSPLQAPGYEQYF.

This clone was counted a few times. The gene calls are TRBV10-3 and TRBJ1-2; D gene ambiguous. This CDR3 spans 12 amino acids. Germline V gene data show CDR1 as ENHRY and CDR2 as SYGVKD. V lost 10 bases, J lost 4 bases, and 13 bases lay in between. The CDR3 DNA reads TGTGCCAGTGGGCCAAATGGCTATGGCTACACCTTC. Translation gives CASGPNGYGYTF.